A single sample gave rise to the 9 T cell receptor beta chains below, sequenced in a study of blood T cell repertoires in COVID-19. TCRdb's copy holds only in-frame clones and misses some; the assay was immunoSEQ multiplex PCR. The sample carries approximately 300,000 clones, 90% recorded once. The sequencing sample was made of PBMCs or T cells enriched from blood (not recorded which). The receptors shown here come from a man in his 60s who had recovered from COVID-19.

The chain recombines TRBV9 with TRBJ2-1; TRBD2 matches 11 bases. Germline V gene sequence: CDR1 SGDLS, CDR2 YYNGEE. This CDR3 is built from 16 residues. Trimming removed 2 bases from V and 2 bases from J; junction bases left unmatched: 3. The CDR3 region has the DNA TGTGCCAGCAGCGTCCGACTAGCGGGAACCTACAATGAGCAGTTCTTC. The encoded protein is CASSVRLAGTYNEQFF.

The chain uses TRBV28 and TRBJ1-5; D ambiguous. Germline values: CDR1 MDHEN, CDR2 SYDVKM. The CDR3 length is 15 residues. V was shortened by 6 bases and J by 0 bases, with 12 bases between the two germline ends. The CDR3 DNA reads as TGTGCCAGCAGCTTGGCTGCTTATAGCAATCAGCCCCAGCATTTT. Translation gives CASSLAAYSNQPQHF. Full variable domain (missing parts from reference TRBV28 and TRBJ1-5): DVKVTQSSRYLVKRTGEKVFLECVQDMDHENMFWYRQDPGLGLRLIYFSYDVKMKEKGDIPEGYSVSREKKERFSLILESASTNQTSMYLCASSLAAYSNQPQHFGDGTRLSIL.

The chain couples TRBV3-1 (or the pseudogene TRBV3-2) to TRBJ1-2; D uncertain. Germline assignment: CDR1 LGHDT and CDR2 YNNKEL (reference sequence). Deletions cut 2 bases from V and 4 bases from J, with 8 bases between. This CDR3 is 13 amino acids long. The CDR3, as DNA: TGTGCCAGCAGCCAACAGGACTTCTATGGCTACACCTTC. This encodes CASSQQDFYGYTF.

The rearrangement links TRBV4-1 to TRBJ2-1; 11 bases match TRBD2. The CDR3 has 17 residues. CDR1 MGHRA and CDR2 YSYEKL come from the germline V gene. The V segment lost 0 bases and the J segment 8 bases; nucleotides outside the gene matches: 9. CDR3 DNA: TGCGCCAGCAGCCAAGACCCCACTAGCGGGAGATTCGATGAGCAGTTCTTC. It yields the protein CASSQDPTSGRFDEQFF.

The chain carries TRBV11-3 and TRBJ2-3; 7 bases align to TRBD2. The junction had 12 bases not matched to a gene; V was cut back by 1 base and J by 5 bases. The CDR3 has 17 amino acids. Germline CDR1 and CDR2: SGHNT and YENEEA. The DNA for the CDR3 is TGTGCCAGCAGCTTAGCACCCCTTGCGGGAGCTGTAGATACGCAGTATTTT. It is translated as CASSLAPLAGAVDTQYF.

The rearrangement uses TRBV12-5 and TRBJ2-1, with 14 bases matching TRBD2. V trimming: 6 bases; J trimming: 7 bases; junction bases outside the gene matches: 17. The CDR3 length is 19 residues. The germline V gene encodes CDR1 LGHNT and CDR2 FRNRAP. The CDR3 nucleotides are TGTGCTAGTGGAACTGCCGGGACTAGCGGGAGCGGGGGTAGGAATGAGCAGTTCTTC. The encoded protein is CASGTAGTSGSGGRNEQFF.

The rearrangement uses TRBV6-5 and TRBJ1-2, with 7 positions matching TRBD1. With V trimmed by 2 bases and J by 8 bases, 5 bases remained unmatched. The V gene's germline CDR1 is MNHEY and CDR2 SVGAGI. CDR3 size: 13 residues. As DNA, the CDR3 is TGTGCCAGCAGTTACCTGACAGGGTGGGGCTACACCTTC. Amino acid sequence: CASSYLTGWGYTF.

The chain carries TRBV6-1 and TRBJ2-5; 7 bases are a match to TRBD2. The CDR3 consists of 16 residues. Trimming took 0 bases from V and 5 from J; bases not matched to a gene: 9. The germline gives CDR1 MNHNS, CDR2 SASEGT. The CDR3 sequence: CASSEANGGTRETQYF. The CDR3, as DNA: TGTGCCAGCAGTGAAGCGAACGGGGGGACGAGGGAGACCCAGTACTTC.

This chain joins TRBV30 and TRBJ1-6, with D hard to call. With 0 bases removed from V and 9 bases from J, the gap between germline ends came to 9 bases. The CDR3 is made up of 13 amino acids. Germline CDR1 and CDR2: GTSNPN and SVGIG (reference sequence). The CDR3 DNA is TGTGCCTGGAGTGTACGAGGGTCTTCACCCCTCCACTTT. Its translation is CAWSVRGSSPLHF.